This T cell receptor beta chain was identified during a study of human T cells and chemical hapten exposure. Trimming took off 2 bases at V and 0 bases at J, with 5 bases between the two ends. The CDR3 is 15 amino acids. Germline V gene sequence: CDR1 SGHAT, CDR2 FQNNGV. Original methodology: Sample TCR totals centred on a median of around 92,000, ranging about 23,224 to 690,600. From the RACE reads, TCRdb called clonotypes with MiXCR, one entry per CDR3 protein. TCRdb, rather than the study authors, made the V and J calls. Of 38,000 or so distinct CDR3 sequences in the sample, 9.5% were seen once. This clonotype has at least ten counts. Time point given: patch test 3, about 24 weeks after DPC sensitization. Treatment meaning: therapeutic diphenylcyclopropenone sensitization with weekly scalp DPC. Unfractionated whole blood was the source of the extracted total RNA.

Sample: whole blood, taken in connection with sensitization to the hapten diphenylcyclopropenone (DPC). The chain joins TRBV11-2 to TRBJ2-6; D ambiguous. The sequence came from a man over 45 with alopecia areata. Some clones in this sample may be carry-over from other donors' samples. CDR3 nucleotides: TGTGCCAGCAGCTTATCCGACTCTGGGGCCAACGTCCTGACTTTC. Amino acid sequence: CASSLSDSGANVLTF.